A selection of T cell receptor beta chains follows, all from one sample in a study of CD8 T cells in Susac syndrome. TCRdb ran MiXCR on the immunoSEQ multiplex PCR reads and lists one entry per CDR3 protein. The table has roughly 180,000 distinct CDR3 sequences, around 96% seen once. Source material: CD4+ T cells from PBMCs. The receptors were gathered from a human donor in good health. CDR3s include the opening cysteine and the closing phenylalanine or tryptophan. D genes are given only for firm matches. Clone size, where shown, is once, few, many, or a class for clones that have expanded.

v_gene: TRBV12-3/TRBV12-4; abundance: .; j_gene: TRBJ1-1; d_gene: .; CDR3nt: TGTGCCAGCAGCCCCGACGGTACGGAAGCTTTCTTT; CDR3aa: CASSPDGTEAFF
v_gene: TRBV6-2/TRBV6-3; abundance: .; j_gene: TRBJ2-7; d_gene: .; CDR3nt: TGTGCCAGCAGAGGGGAACGGTACGAGCAGTACTTC; CDR3aa: CASRGERYEQYF
v_gene: TRBV7-2; abundance: .; j_gene: TRBJ2-1; d_gene: TRBD2; CDR3nt: TGTGCCAGCAGCCCAAGCAGGCGGGAGGGCAAAGCCGAGCAGTTCTTC; CDR3aa: CASSPSRREGKAEQFF
v_gene: TRBV29-1; abundance: .; j_gene: TRBJ2-1; d_gene: .; CDR3nt: TGCAGCGTTGTTGGGCCTAAGGGCTATGAGCAGTTCTTC; CDR3aa: CSVVGPKGYEQFF
v_gene: TRBV30; abundance: .; j_gene: TRBJ1-1; d_gene: .; CDR3nt: TGTGCCTGGAGACAGGGAACTGAAGCTTTCTTT; CDR3aa: CAWRQGTEAFF
v_gene: TRBV29-1; abundance: .; j_gene: TRBJ2-6; d_gene: TRBD1; CDR3nt: TGCAGCGTCCAGGGGGCTACTGGGGCCAACGTCCTGACTTTC; CDR3aa: CSVQGATGANVLTF
v_gene: TRBV6-2/TRBV6-3; abundance: .; j_gene: TRBJ2-2; d_gene: TRBD1; CDR3nt: TGTGCCACCACCCGGACAGGCATCGGGGAGCTGTTTTTT; CDR3aa: CATTRTGIGELFF
v_gene: TRBV18; abundance: once; j_gene: TRBJ1-2; d_gene: .; CDR3nt: TGTGCCAGCTCACCACCCGGGAACTTCTATGGCTACACCTTC; CDR3aa: CASSPPGNFYGYTF
v_gene: TRBV19; abundance: .; j_gene: TRBJ2-1; d_gene: .; CDR3nt: TGTGCCAGTAGGGGATGGGGTGAGCAGTTCTTC; CDR3aa: CASRGWGEQFF
v_gene: TRBV7-6; abundance: .; j_gene: TRBJ2-1; d_gene: .; CDR3nt: TGTGCCAGCAGCCGAAGTAAAGACAATGAGCAGTTCTTC; CDR3aa: CASSRSKDNEQFF
v_gene: TRBV28; abundance: once; j_gene: TRBJ1-1; d_gene: TRBD1; CDR3nt: TGTGCCAGCAGTTTACACAGGGGGGCCACTGAAGCTTTCTTT; CDR3aa: CASSLHRGATEAFF
v_gene: TRBV7-9; abundance: .; j_gene: TRBJ1-5; d_gene: .; CDR3nt: TGTGCCAGCAGCTTGGGAGGTCTGAACCTTCAGGGGCATTTT; CDR3aa: CASSLGGLNLQGHF
v_gene: TRBV29-1; abundance: .; j_gene: TRBJ2-3; d_gene: .; CDR3nt: TGCAGCGTTGAAGCAGGGCCGGATACGCAGTATTTT; CDR3aa: CSVEAGPDTQYF
v_gene: TRBV20-1; abundance: .; j_gene: TRBJ2-4; d_gene: .; CDR3nt: TGCAGTGCTAGTCGGGGCATTCAGTACTTC; CDR3aa: CSASRGIQYF
v_gene: TRBV20-1; abundance: .; j_gene: TRBJ2-7; d_gene: .; CDR3nt: TGCAGTGCCCCCGGTTCTGGGGACGGAGCCTACGAGCAGTACTTC; CDR3aa: CSAPGSGDGAYEQYF
v_gene: TRBV3-1; abundance: once; j_gene: TRBJ2-1; d_gene: TRBD2; CDR3nt: TGTGCCAGCTCCACACTAGCGGGAGCCAATGAGCAGTTCTTC; CDR3aa: CASSTLAGANEQFF
v_gene: TRBV7-2; abundance: .; j_gene: TRBJ2-3; d_gene: .; CDR3nt: TGTGCCAGCAGCTTAGCGAGTACGTCAGATACGCAGTATTTT; CDR3aa: CASSLASTSDTQYF
v_gene: TRBV15; abundance: .; j_gene: TRBJ2-3; d_gene: TRBD2; CDR3nt: TGTGCCACCAGCAGAGCGACTAGCGGGAGGGGCGGCACAGATACGCAGTATTTT; CDR3aa: CATSRATSGRGGTDTQYF
v_gene: TRBV29-1; abundance: once; j_gene: TRBJ2-3; d_gene: .; CDR3nt: TGCAGCGTCGCTAGAGTCGGGACAGATACGCAGTATTTT; CDR3aa: CSVARVGTDTQYF
v_gene: TRBV28; abundance: once; j_gene: TRBJ2-1; d_gene: .; CDR3nt: TGTGCCAGCAGTTTATTAGGGAGCCGGGATGAGCAGTTCTTC; CDR3aa: CASSLLGSRDEQFF
v_gene: TRBV20-1; abundance: .; j_gene: TRBJ1-5; d_gene: .; CDR3nt: TGCAGTGCTAGGGCTCAGGGATATAGCAATCAGCCCCAGCATTTT; CDR3aa: CSARAQGYSNQPQHF
v_gene: TRBV9; abundance: .; j_gene: TRBJ2-5; d_gene: TRBD1; CDR3nt: TGTGCCAGCAGCCTACAGGGGGGACAAGAGACCCAGTACTTC; CDR3aa: CASSLQGGQETQYF
v_gene: TRBV7-3; abundance: .; j_gene: TRBJ2-6; d_gene: .; CDR3nt: TGTGCCAGCAGCAGAGGGAATTGGCTTGCTGGGGCCAACGTCCTGACTTTC; CDR3aa: CASSRGNWLAGANVLTF
v_gene: TRBV19; abundance: .; j_gene: TRBJ2-5; d_gene: TRBD2; CDR3nt: TGTGCCAGTAGTATAGGAGCGGGAGTTGGAGAGACCCAGTACTTC; CDR3aa: CASSIGAGVGETQYF
v_gene: TRBV29-1; abundance: .; j_gene: TRBJ1-1; d_gene: .; CDR3nt: TGCAGCGGGGGCGGGACGGCGAACACTGAAGCTTTCTTT; CDR3aa: CSGGGTANTEAFF
v_gene: TRBV3-1; abundance: .; j_gene: TRBJ2-4; d_gene: .; CDR3nt: TGTGCCAGCAGCCAACTAGCCAAAAACATTCAGTACTTC; CDR3aa: CASSQLAKNIQYF
v_gene: TRBV6-1; abundance: .; j_gene: TRBJ1-5; d_gene: .; CDR3nt: TGTGCCAGCAGTGAAGGGGGCCCCAGGAATCAGCCCCAGCATTTT; CDR3aa: CASSEGGPRNQPQHF
v_gene: TRBV29-1; abundance: .; j_gene: TRBJ2-1; d_gene: .; CDR3nt: TGCAGCGTTGGTGATGAGCAGTTCTTC; CDR3aa: CSVGDEQFF
v_gene: TRBV5-4; abundance: .; j_gene: TRBJ2-7; d_gene: TRBD2; CDR3nt: TGTGCCAGCGGGGAGGGAGAGCAGTACTTC; CDR3aa: CASGEGEQYF
v_gene: TRBV20-1; abundance: .; j_gene: TRBJ2-3; d_gene: .; CDR3nt: TGCAGTGCTAGAGATGGGGCGGGAAGTACGAGCACAGATACGCAGTATTTT; CDR3aa: CSARDGAGSTSTDTQYF
v_gene: TRBV15; abundance: .; j_gene: TRBJ1-1; d_gene: .; CDR3nt: TGTGCCACCAGCAGCTTCACAGGGCGCACTGAAGCTTTCTTT; CDR3aa: CATSSFTGRTEAFF
v_gene: TRBV29-1; abundance: .; j_gene: TRBJ2-2; d_gene: .; CDR3nt: TGCAGCGTTGAACTGGATAGTACCGGGGAGCTGTTTTTT; CDR3aa: CSVELDSTGELFF
v_gene: TRBV20-1; abundance: .; j_gene: TRBJ1-1; d_gene: TRBD1; CDR3nt: TGCAGTGCTAGAGAGCGGCACAGGGGAAACACTGAAGCTTTCTTT; CDR3aa: CSARERHRGNTEAFF
v_gene: TRBV27; abundance: .; j_gene: TRBJ2-2; d_gene: TRBD2; CDR3nt: TGTGCCAGTCATCATAGCGGGAGTTTGACCGGGGAGCTGTTTTTT; CDR3aa: CASHHSGSLTGELFF
v_gene: TRBV6-2/TRBV6-3; abundance: .; j_gene: TRBJ2-7; d_gene: TRBD1; CDR3nt: TGTGCCAGCAGTTACAGAGGATCAGGGGGTGGAGGTGAGCAGTACTTC; CDR3aa: CASSYRGSGGGGEQYF
v_gene: TRBV20-1; abundance: .; j_gene: TRBJ1-5; d_gene: .; CDR3nt: TGCAGTGCTAGGAGGAGCAATCAGCCCCAGCATTTT; CDR3aa: CSARRSNQPQHF
v_gene: TRBV20-1; abundance: .; j_gene: TRBJ2-7; d_gene: TRBD1; CDR3nt: TGCAGTGCCGAGGGACAGGGGGCCTACGAGCAGTACTTC; CDR3aa: CSAEGQGAYEQYF
v_gene: TRBV5-4; abundance: once; j_gene: TRBJ2-7; d_gene: .; CDR3nt: TGTGCCAGCAGCTTGGATCTAATCCCTACCTCCGAGCAGTACTTC; CDR3aa: CASSLDLIPTSEQYF
v_gene: TRBV29-1; abundance: .; j_gene: TRBJ2-3; d_gene: .; CDR3nt: TGCAGCGTTAAGTTAGTGGGGTTGACAGATACGCAGTATTTT; CDR3aa: CSVKLVGLTDTQYF
v_gene: TRBV18; abundance: .; j_gene: TRBJ1-2; d_gene: .; CDR3nt: TGTGCCAGCTCTCCCCCGGGAGGCTATGGCTACACCTTC; CDR3aa: CASSPPGGYGYTF